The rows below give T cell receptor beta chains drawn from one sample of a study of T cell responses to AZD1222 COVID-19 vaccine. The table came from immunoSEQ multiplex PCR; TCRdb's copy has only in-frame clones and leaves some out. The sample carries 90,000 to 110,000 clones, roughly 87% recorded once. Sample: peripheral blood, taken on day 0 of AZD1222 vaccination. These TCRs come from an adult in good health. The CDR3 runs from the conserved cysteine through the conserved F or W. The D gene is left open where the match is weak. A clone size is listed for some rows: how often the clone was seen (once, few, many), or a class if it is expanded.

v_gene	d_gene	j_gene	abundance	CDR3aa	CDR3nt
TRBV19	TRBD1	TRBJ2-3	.	CASSSSTGEPTDTQYF	TGTGCCAGTAGTTCGTCAACAGGGGAGCCTACAGATACGCAGTATTTT
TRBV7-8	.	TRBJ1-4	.	CASTLRLGAWGEKLFF	TGTGCCAGCACGCTTAGGTTGGGCGCCTGGGGTGAAAAACTGTTTTTT
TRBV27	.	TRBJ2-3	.	CATPVPPGSKTDTQYF	TGTGCCACCCCGGTGCCTCCGGGGTCTAAGACAGATACGCAGTATTTT
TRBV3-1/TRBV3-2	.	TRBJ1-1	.	CASSQDASYTEAFF	TGTGCCAGCAGCCAAGATGCCAGCTACACTGAAGCTTTCTTT
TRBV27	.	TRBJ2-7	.	CASSQRWIQGYLTYEQYF	TGTGCCAGCAGTCAACGGTGGATACAGGGCTATCTAACCTACGAGCAGTACTTC
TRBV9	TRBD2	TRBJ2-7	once	CASSVGLAGVRSDEQYF	TGTGCCAGCAGCGTAGGACTAGCGGGAGTAAGGTCTGACGAGCAGTACTTC
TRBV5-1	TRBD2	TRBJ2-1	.	CASSPAGTSGSNEQFF	TGCGCCAGCAGCCCAGCCGGGACTAGCGGGAGTAATGAGCAGTTCTTC
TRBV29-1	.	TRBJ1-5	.	CSVGDGSNQPQHF	TGCAGCGTTGGGGACGGTAGCAATCAGCCCCAGCATTTT
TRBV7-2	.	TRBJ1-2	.	CASSLRDIVNYGYTF	TGTGCCAGCAGCTTGCGGGACATAGTCAACTATGGCTACACCTTC
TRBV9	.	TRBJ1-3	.	CASSVGTSQGAGNTIYF	TGTGCCAGCAGCGTAGGAACCTCTCAGGGTGCAGGAAACACCATATATTTT
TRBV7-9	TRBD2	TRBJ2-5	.	CASSLVAGGETQYF	TGTGCCAGCAGCTTAGTTGCGGGGGGAGAGACCCAGTACTTC
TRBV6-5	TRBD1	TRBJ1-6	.	CASRPGQYNSPLHF	TGTGCCAGCAGGCCGGGACAGTATAATTCACCCCTCCACTTT
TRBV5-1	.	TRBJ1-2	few	CASSLKGYYGYTF	TGCGCCAGCAGCTTGAAGGGTTATTATGGCTACACCTTC
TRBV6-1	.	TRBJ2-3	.	CASSEVGSPTDTQYF	TGTGCCAGCAGTGAAGTCGGGTCCCCCACAGATACGCAGTATTTT
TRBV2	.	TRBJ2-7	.	CASSAAYEQYF	TGTGCCAGCAGTGCCGCCTACGAGCAGTACTTC
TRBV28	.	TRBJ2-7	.	CASSLRQVIYEQYF	TGTGCCAGCAGTTTACGACAGGTGATCTACGAGCAGTACTTC
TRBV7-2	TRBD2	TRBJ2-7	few	CASTQRGGRLGEQYF	TGTGCCAGCACCCAAAGAGGCGGGAGGTTGGGCGAGCAGTACTTC
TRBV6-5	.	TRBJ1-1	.	CASSPGGGNTEAFF	TGTGCCAGCAGCCCCGGGGGGGGGAACACTGAAGCTTTCTTT